This T cell receptor (beta chain) was captured in a study of T cell repertoires in cytomegalovirus infection (dated by TCRdb to the late 2010s). Notes on the research overall: Donor HLA type was relevant to the analysis, because carriage of CMV infection together with the matching HLA type was indicated by public TCR beta signatures.

The reads were generated on an Illumina HiSeq 1500. Through fastp at Q25 and MiXCR, TCRdb rebuilt clones from the public reads, retaining in-frame beta chains. Each entry merges the rows of one CDR3 protein and shows their most common DNA and genes. Present in this sample are under 800,000 distinct CDR3 sequences, 20% to 25% of which were seen just once. The ten largest clones represent less than 10% of the sample. The investigation overall reported the following: Carriers of CMV infection plus the relevant HLA type were discriminated by the cumulative frequency of public TCR beta family members in the study cohort and in an independent approximately 400-donor cohort. The ex vivo response was dominated by HLA-C-restricted CMV-specific TCR beta clonotypes, which also provided the single most frequent clonotype in two of eight donors.

The CDR3 covers 14 residues, taking in both the cysteine and the phenylalanine. Left in the record is the CDR3 DNA by itself, 42 bases read in frame from the first base. After removal of 4 bases from V and 0 bases from J, the junction retains 3 bases not matched to a gene. From a lookup of the germline V gene, CDR1 and CDR2 are MNHEY and SVGAGI. As regards this clonotype: Its antigen remains undetermined. Per-base quality was not reported, and no clone a single base away is much larger than it.

The source material was CD8+ T cells from PBMCs. The receptor was derived from a human donor in good health (CMV status not recorded). Some clones in this sample may be carry-over from other donors' samples. The rearranged chain carries TRBV6-5 and TRBJ2-7, with 7 bases matching TRBD1. The nucleotide sequence is given as TGTGCCAGCAGTTTCAGGGGGATCTCCTACGAGCAGTACTTC. Its product reads: CASSFRGISYEQYF.